The 14 T cell receptor beta chains given below trace back to one sample, sequenced in a study of a mutant IDH1 vaccine in newly diagnosed glioma. The method was immunoSEQ multiplex PCR; TCRdb's version includes in-frame clones alone and lacks a portion of them. The table lists approximately 60,000 clones, approximately 82% of them singletons. The antigens of these receptors remain unknown. Indicated time point: week 5, during vaccination. Each dose delivered 300 ug of mutant IDH1 20-mer peptide subcutaneously with imiquimod. The specimen was PBMCs, collected from a glioma patient whose treatment included an IDH1 peptide vaccine. Receptors were obtained from a woman younger than 35 with glioma. Some clones in this sample may be carry-over from other donors' samples.

The CDR3: CASSIGTRIYEQYF. CDR3 DNA: TGTGCCAGTAGTATAGGGACTAGAATTTACGAGCAGTACTTC. The rearrangement joins TRBV19 to TRBJ2-7; 7 bases map to TRBD2. The trim removed 1 base at V and 4 bases at J, leaving 4 bases unmatched. Germline values: CDR1 LNHDA, CDR2 SQIVND (reference sequence). CDR3 length: 14 residues.

The V call is TRBV6-5, the J call TRBJ2-5, with D perhaps TRBD1 (5 bases). Trimming removed 5 bases at V and 7 bases at J, with 14 bases between. Per germline, CDR1 MNHEY and CDR2 SVGAGI. This CDR3 has 13 amino acids. This CDR3 reads CASSAPDRGTQYF. The CDR3 nucleotides are TGTGCCAGCAGTGCGCCCGATAGGGGGACCCAGTACTTC.

Only one count was recorded for this clone. CDR3 loop: CASSVDSSGNTIYF. CDR3 sequence (DNA): TGTGCCAGTAGTGTGGACAGCTCTGGAAACACCATATATTTT. V is TRBV19 and J is TRBJ1-3, with D perhaps TRBD1 (6 bases). Germline V gene data show CDR1 as LNHDA and CDR2 as SQIVND (reference sequence). Trimming left V 5 bases short and J 0 bases short, with 8 bases between. The CDR3 length is 14 residues.

This clone was detected once. The V and J genes are TRBV6-5 and TRBJ2-6, with D tentatively TRBD1 (5 bases). The length of the CDR3 is 16 residues. Per germline, CDR1 MNHEY and CDR2 SVGAGI. The ends were cut back, 0 bases at V and 4 bases at J, with 10 bases in the middle. In DNA, the CDR3 is TGTGCCAGCAGTTACTCGCCCAGGGCAGGGGCCAACGTCCTGACTTTC. It codes for CASSYSPRAGANVLTF.

The chain uses TRBV19 and TRBJ1-6; the D gene is possibly TRBD1 (5 bases). CDR1 and CDR2 (germline): LNHDA, SQIVND (reference sequence). This CDR3 spans 15 amino acids. V lost 7 bases and J 7 bases, leaving 17 bases between the germline ends. The CDR3 is CASTLAGGGNSPLHF. For the CDR3, the DNA is TGTGCCAGTACCTTGGCGGGGGGTGGCAATTCACCCCTCCACTTT. Complete variable domain (other parts from reference TRBV19 and TRBJ1-6): DGGITQSPKYLFRKEGQNVTLSCEQNLNHDAMYWYRQDPGQGLRLIYYSQIVNDFQKGDIAEGYSVSREKKESFPLTVTSAQKNPTAFYLCASTLAGGGNSPLHFGNGTRLTVT.

The chain carries TRBV5-6 and TRBJ1-4; D gene unclear. The CDR3 runs to 14 residues. Trimming pared 0 bases from V and 2 bases from J, leaving 5 bases between. The germline CDR1 and CDR2 sequences are SGHDT and YYEEEE. This CDR3 is CASSLAGTNEKLFF. For the CDR3, the DNA is TGTGCCAGCAGCTTGGCGGGTACTAATGAAAAACTGTTTTTT.

The chain employs TRBV4-3 and TRBJ1-6; 10 bases align to TRBD1. CDR1 and CDR2 from the germline V gene are LGHNA and YSLEER. The trim removed 1 base at V and 7 bases at J, leaving 4 bases unmatched. The CDR3 runs to 16 residues. Written as DNA, the CDR3 is TGCGCCAGCAGCCAAGTGGGGACAGGGGCCAATTCACCCCTCCACTTT. It encodes CASSQVGTGANSPLHF.

This chain links TRBV5-5 with TRBJ1-2; D may be TRBD1 (5 bases). CDR3 size: 13 residues. V was pared by 1 base and J by 3 bases, with 7 bases between. CDR1 and CDR2 (germline): SGHKS, YYEKEE (reference sequence). CDR3 sequence: CASSLQGYYGYTF. CDR3 nucleotide sequence: TGTGCCAGCAGCTTGCAGGGCTACTATGGCTACACCTTC. The entire variable domain, with the rest obtained from reference TRBV5-5 and TRBJ1-2, is as follows: DAGVTQSPTHLIKTRGQQVTLRCSPISGHKSVSWYQQVLGQGPQFIFQYYEKEERGRGNFPDRFSARQFPNYSSELNVNALLLGDSALYLCASSLQGYYGYTFGSGTRLTVV.

The chain couples TRBV27 to TRBJ2-7; 12 nucleotides match TRBD2. CDR1 is MNHEY, CDR2 SMNVEV, per germline (reference sequence). CDR3 length equals 16 residues. With V trimmed by 3 bases and J by 5 bases, 8 bases remained unmatched. Written as DNA, the CDR3 is TGTGCCAGCAGTTTTAATCTAGCGGGAGGGCCAAACGAGCAGTACTTC. It translates to CASSFNLAGGPNEQYF.

The chain links TRBV5-1 to TRBJ2-3; the D call may be TRBD1 or TRBD2 (5 bases each). The germline V and J ends were trimmed by 0 bases and 6 bases, with 8 bases remaining between them. Germline CDR1 SGHRS, CDR2 YFSETQ. The CDR3 is made up of 13 amino acids. DNA for the CDR3: TGCGCCAGCAGCTTGGCCTGGGGGGATACGCAGTATTTT. Protein: CASSLAWGDTQYF.

This chain joins TRBV6-4 and TRBJ2-2; 9 nucleotides align to TRBD2. The V gene end was trimmed by 7 bases and the J gene end by 4 bases; junction bases not matched to a gene: 13. Germline CDR1 reads MRHNA; CDR2 reads SNTAGT. The CDR3 totals 17 residues. The CDR3 nucleotides read TGTGCCAGCACCCGAGAAGCGGGGGGTTCGGTCACCGGGGAGCTGTTTTTT. Translating gives CASTREAGGSVTGELFF.

This sequence joins TRBV5-1 and TRBJ1-1; maybe TRBD1 (5 bases). Germline-derived CDR1 and CDR2 are SGHRS and YFSETQ. The CDR3 runs 13 residues. Trimming cost V 6 bases and J 5 bases, with 14 bases left between them. CDR3 loop: CASMAVGGTEAFF. The CDR3 DNA reads TGCGCCAGCATGGCAGTGGGGGGGACTGAAGCTTTCTTT.

The chain employs TRBV7-9 and TRBJ1-2; D is perhaps TRBD1 (5 bases). This CDR3 spans 16 amino acids. Germline V gene lookup returns CDR1 SEHNR and CDR2 FQNEAQ (reference sequence). V was clipped by 1 base and J by 1 base, with 13 bases between them. CDR3 nucleotide sequence: TGTGCCAGCAGCTTAGGTGGGGGAACTAGTAACTATGGCTACACCTTC. Its protein is CASSLGGGTSNYGYTF.

The rearrangement joins TRBV19 to TRBJ2-5; D tentatively fits TRBD1 or TRBD2 (5 bases each). V gave up 6 bases and J gave up 2 bases, with 7 bases separating them. Germline CDR1 is LNHDA and CDR2 is SQIVND (reference sequence). The CDR3 has 12 residues. CDR3: CASRGEQETQYF. The CDR3 DNA sequence: TGTGCCAGTAGAGGGGAGCAAGAGACCCAGTACTTC.